This TCR beta chain is drawn from a study of cytomegalovirus exposure and HLA in healthy donors. Germline CDR1 and CDR2: SGHVS and FQNEAQ. With 5 bases clipped from V and 2 bases from J, the junction kept 16 bases outside the gene matches. This CDR3 is 19 amino acids long. This PCR relied on a set of 60 Vbeta primers and 13 Jbeta primers. Using immunoSEQ multiplex PCR, the repertoire was profiled, and TCRdb retains in-frame clones only, with some absent. Its listing shows about 160,000 clones. The clonotype originates from a man between 25 and 39 years old in good health and CMV-seronegative. Sequenced sample: PBMCs. V usage is TRBV7-8 and J usage is TRBJ2-2, with 8 bases fitting TRBD1. This chain's CDR3 is CASSRLPGTGVTNTGELFF. The CDR3 nucleotides are TGTGCCAGCAGCAGACTTCCCGGGACAGGAGTAACTAACACCGGGGAGCTGTTTTTT.